This is a list of T cell receptor beta chains from one sample in a study of regulatory T cells in long-lasting Graves disease. One entry per CDR3 protein results from TCRdb running MiXCR on the multiplex PCR reads. The sample holds 350,000 to 450,000 distinct CDR3 sequences, roughly 12% seen once. The data were also submitted as part of a second study, on T cells in Graves' hyperthyroidism and ophthalmopathy.

This specimen was peripheral blood mononuclear cells (PBMCs), taken at new diagnosis, from a patient treated with antithyroid drugs. Receptors were obtained from a woman between 18 and 30 years old with Graves disease. Each CDR3 is given with its conserved first and last residue. D genes are given only for firm matches. Clone sizes are given selectively: once, few, many, or a class where the clone is expanded.

J gene	D gene	CDR3 length	V gene	clone size	CDR3 DNA	CDR3 protein
TRBJ2-3	NA	13	TRBV28	many	TGTGCCTCACAAGTGGGGCAACTGGGTACGCAGTATTTT	CASQVGQLGTQYF
TRBJ1-5	NA	14	TRBV7-3	NA	TGTGCCAGCAGTTACCCTGGTAGCAATCAGCCCCAGCATTTT	CASSYPGSNQPQHF
TRBJ1-1	NA	14	TRBV27	NA	TGTGCCAGCAGTTTATTTGCGGGGCACATTGAAGCTTTCTTT	CASSLFAGHIEAFF
TRBJ1-5	NA	15	TRBV7-9	NA	TGTGCCAGCAGCTTAGCGCAGGACCGCAATCAGCCCCAGCATTTT	CASSLAQDRNQPQHF
TRBJ1-6	NA	14	TRBV2	NA	TGTGCCAGCAGACGGGACACTCATAATTCACCCCTCCACTTT	CASRRDTHNSPLHF
TRBJ1-4	TRBD1	16	TRBV11-2	many	TGTGCCAGCAGCCAAGGGCCAAGGGGGCAAGGTGAAAAACTGTTTTTT	CASSQGPRGQGEKLFF
TRBJ2-1	NA	14	TRBV28	many	TGTGCCAGCAGCTCCCCCTCCGGGACTAATGAGCAGTTCTTC	CASSSPSGTNEQFF
TRBJ1-2	NA	11	TRBV12-3/TRBV12-4	NA	TGTGCCAGCAGTGAAGCCTATGGCCACACCTTC	CASSEAYGHTF
TRBJ2-1	TRBD1	16	TRBV24-1	NA	TGTGCCACCAGTGATTCCGGACAGGGGACATACAATGAGCAGTTCTTC	CATSDSGQGTYNEQFF
TRBJ2-2	NA	14	TRBV2	many	TGTGCCAGCAGAGTAGAGCAGAACACCGGGGAGCTGTTTTTT	CASRVEQNTGELFF
TRBJ1-5	TRBD1	16	TRBV20-1	many	TGCAGTGCTTGGGACAGGGAGGAGTGGAGCAATCAGCCCCAGCATTTT	CSAWDREEWSNQPQHF
TRBJ2-3	TRBD2	13	TRBV20-1	many	TGCAGCTACGGGACTAGCGGCACAGATACGCAGTATTTT	CSYGTSGTDTQYF
TRBJ1-2	NA	14	TRBV6-2/TRBV6-3	many	TGTGCCAGCAGTTATTGGGGACAAGGCTATGGCTACACCTTC	CASSYWGQGYGYTF
TRBJ2-7	NA	17	TRBV14	many	TGTGCCAGCAGCCAAGCTAGGGCCACTAGGGCCCCCTACGAGCAGTACTTC	CASSQARATRAPYEQYF
TRBJ1-1	NA	15	TRBV12-3/TRBV12-4	many	TGTGCCAGCAGTTTCAGTGGCAGTTTGAACACTGAAGCTTTCTTT	CASSFSGSLNTEAFF
TRBJ2-1	TRBD2	16	TRBV19	NA	TGTGCCAGTACCCCCCTGAGTAGCGGGATGGGTAATGAGCAGTTCTTC	CASTPLSSGMGNEQFF
TRBJ2-7	NA	14	TRBV4-3	NA	TGCGCCAGCAGCCAAGACAGTGTCTCCTACGAGCAGTACTTC	CASSQDSVSYEQYF
TRBJ2-1	NA	15	TRBV5-1	few	TGCGCCAGCAGCTTGCGGAGCACCACCTACAATGAGCAGTTCTTC	CASSLRSTTYNEQFF
TRBJ2-1	NA	13	TRBV11-2	many	TGTGCCAGCAGCCCCCGGGGGGCCGTTCGGCAGTTCTTC	CASSPRGAVRQFF
TRBJ2-2	TRBD2	19	TRBV24-1	NA	TGTGCCACCAGTGACCCTGGGACTAGCGGGAGGGCCGACACCGGGGAGCTGTTCTTT	CATSDPGTSGRADTGELFF
TRBJ2-3	NA	13	TRBV7-2	many	TGTGCCAGCAGCTCCCTTGTGGCAGATACGCAGTATTTT	CASSSLVADTQYF
TRBJ2-7	NA	13	TRBV6-1	many	TGTGCCAGCGCCCGGGACGGTCCCTACGAGCAGTACTTC	CASARDGPYEQYF
TRBJ1-5	NA	14	TRBV7-6	few	TGTGCCAGCAGCCCTAACAGGGGCAATCAGCCCCAGCATTTT	CASSPNRGNQPQHF
TRBJ1-1	NA	14	TRBV9	few	TGTGCCAGCAGCGTAGACAGCTCGAACACTGAAGCTTTCTTT	CASSVDSSNTEAFF
TRBJ2-1	NA	13	TRBV20-1	many	TGCAGTGCCGACGCCACTAGTCGCAATGAGCAGTTCTTC	CSADATSRNEQFF
TRBJ1-1	NA	13	TRBV2	many	TGTGCCAGCAGTGCCATCATGAACACTGAAGCTTTCTTT	CASSAIMNTEAFF
TRBJ2-1	TRBD2	18	TRBV28	many	TGTGCCAGCACCTACTCAAAAGCGGGGCGGGTCGCCTACAATGAGCAGTTCTTC	CASTYSKAGRVAYNEQFF
TRBJ2-2	TRBD2	17	TRBV6-1	NA	TGTGCCAGCAGCTCTCCTGCGGGGGGGCCTCAAACCGGGGAGCTGTTTTTT	CASSSPAGGPQTGELFF
TRBJ1-4	NA	14	TRBV12-3/TRBV12-4	NA	TGTGCCAGCAGCCTCGGACTGATTAATGAAAAACTGTTTTTT	CASSLGLINEKLFF
TRBJ2-7	NA	13	TRBV20-1	many	TGCAGTGCTGGGGTCGCGTTTCAGCAGGAGCAGTACTTC	CSAGVAFQQEQYF
TRBJ1-1	NA	16	TRBV20-1	many	TGCAGTGCTAGAGATTTAGGCCGTTCGGGGAGGGCTGAAGCTTTCTTT	CSARDLGRSGRAEAFF
TRBJ2-4	NA	14	TRBV7-9	few	TGTGCCAGCATACCCGTACTAGCCAAAAACATTCAGTACTTC	CASIPVLAKNIQYF
TRBJ2-3	NA	14	TRBV2	many	TGTGCCAGCTCACCCGGGACTAGCACAGATACGCAGTATTTT	CASSPGTSTDTQYF
TRBJ2-3	TRBD2	18	TRBV11-2	many	TGTGCCAGCAGCTTCGGGGCTAGCGGGGAGACTAGCACAGATACGCAGTATTTT	CASSFGASGETSTDTQYF
TRBJ1-2	NA	13	TRBV7-9	few	TGTGCCAGCAGCGAATCAGGGGCGGATGGCTACACCTTC	CASSESGADGYTF
TRBJ1-1	NA	14	TRBV6-1	few	TGTGCCAGCAGTGAGGTAGGATACAACACTGAAGCTTTCTTT	CASSEVGYNTEAFF